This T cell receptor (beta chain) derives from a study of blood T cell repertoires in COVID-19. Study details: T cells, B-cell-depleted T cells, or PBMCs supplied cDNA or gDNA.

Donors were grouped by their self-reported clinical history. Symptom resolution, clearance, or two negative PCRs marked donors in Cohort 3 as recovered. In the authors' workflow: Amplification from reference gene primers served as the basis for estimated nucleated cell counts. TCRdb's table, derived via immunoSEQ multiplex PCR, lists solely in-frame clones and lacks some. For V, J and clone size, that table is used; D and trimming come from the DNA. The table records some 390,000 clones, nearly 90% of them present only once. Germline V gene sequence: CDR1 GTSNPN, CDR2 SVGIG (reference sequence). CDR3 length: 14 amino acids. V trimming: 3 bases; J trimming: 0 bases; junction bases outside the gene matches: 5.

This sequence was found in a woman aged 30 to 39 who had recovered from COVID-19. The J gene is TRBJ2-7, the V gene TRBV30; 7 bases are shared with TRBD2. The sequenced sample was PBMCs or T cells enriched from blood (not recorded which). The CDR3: CAWRIAGNSYEQYF. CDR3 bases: TGTGCCTGGAGGATAGCGGGTAACTCCTACGAGCAGTACTTC. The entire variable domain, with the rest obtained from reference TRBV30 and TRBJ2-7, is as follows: SQTIHQWPATLVQPVGSPLSLECTVEGTSNPNLYWYRQAAGRGLQLLFYSVGIGQISSEVPQNLSASRPQDRQFILSSKKLLLSDSGFYLCAWRIAGNSYEQYFGPGTRLTVT.